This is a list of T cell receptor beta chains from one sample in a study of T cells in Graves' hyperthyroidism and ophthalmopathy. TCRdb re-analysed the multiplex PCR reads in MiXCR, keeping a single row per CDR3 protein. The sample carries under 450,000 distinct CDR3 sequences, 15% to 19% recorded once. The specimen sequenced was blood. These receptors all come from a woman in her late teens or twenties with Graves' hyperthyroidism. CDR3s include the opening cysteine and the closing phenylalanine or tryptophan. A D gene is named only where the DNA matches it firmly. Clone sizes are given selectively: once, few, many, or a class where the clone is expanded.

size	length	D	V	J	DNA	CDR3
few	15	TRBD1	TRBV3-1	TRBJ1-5	TGTGCCAGCAGCCTGGGACAGGGGAAGGATACGCCCCAGCATTTT	CASSLGQGKDTPQHF
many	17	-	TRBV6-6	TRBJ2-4	TGTGCCAGCAGTTACTCGCGGCGGACTCTAGCCAAAAACATTCAGTACTTC	CASSYSRRTLAKNIQYF
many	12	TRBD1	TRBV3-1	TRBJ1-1	TGTGCCAGCAGCCACAGGGGGCCTGAAGCTTTCTTT	CASSHRGPEAFF
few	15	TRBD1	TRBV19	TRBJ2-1	TGTGCCAGTTGGGACAGAGTCACCCCTGGCCATGAGCAGTTCTTC	CASWDRVTPGHEQFF
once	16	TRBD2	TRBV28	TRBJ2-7	TGTGCCAGCAGTTTTGATGACGGGGGGGGCTCCTACGAGCAGTACTTC	CASSFDDGGGSYEQYF
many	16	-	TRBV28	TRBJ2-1	TGTGCCAGCAGTCCACCCTTATGGGCGGATTCCAATGAGCAGTTCTTC	CASSPPLWADSNEQFF
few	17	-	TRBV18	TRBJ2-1	TGTGCCAGCTCACCAGTTTTCCGATGGGGGATAAACAATGAGCAGTTCTTC	CASSPVFRWGINNEQFF
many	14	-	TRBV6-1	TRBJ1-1	TGTGCCAGTTGGATAACCGGAAGGCACACTGAAGCTTTCTTT	CASWITGRHTEAFF
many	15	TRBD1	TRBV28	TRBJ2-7	TGTGCCAGCAGTTCGGGACAGCGAGAAAGCTACGAGCAGTACTTC	CASSSGQRESYEQYF
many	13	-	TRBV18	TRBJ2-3	TGTGCCAGCTCACCAGAAGGGTCAGATACGCAGTATTTT	CASSPEGSDTQYF
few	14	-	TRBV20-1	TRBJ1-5	TGCAGTGCTAGAGATCTCAGAAGCAATCAGCCCCAGCATTTT	CSARDLRSNQPQHF
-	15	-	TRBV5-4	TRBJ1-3	TGTGCCAGCAGCACCCAACAGAACGCTGGAAACACCATATATTTT	CASSTQQNAGNTIYF
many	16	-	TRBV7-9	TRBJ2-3	TGTGCCAGCAGCTCCCTCGGCAGGGTATCCACAGATACGCAGTATTTT	CASSSLGRVSTDTQYF
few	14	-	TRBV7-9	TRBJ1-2	TGTGCCAGCAGACCCCCAGGGAGTCTCTATGGCTACACCTTC	CASRPPGSLYGYTF
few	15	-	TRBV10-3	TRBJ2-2	TGTGCCATCGGGGGGGACAGCCGAAGAACCGGGGAGCTGTTTTTT	CAIGGDSRRTGELFF
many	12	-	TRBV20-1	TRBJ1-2	TGCAGTGCCCCGGACGGAAACTATGGCTACACCTTC	CSAPDGNYGYTF
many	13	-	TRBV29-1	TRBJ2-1	TGCAGCGTTACAGGGAATGTCTACAATGAGCAGTTCTTC	CSVTGNVYNEQFF
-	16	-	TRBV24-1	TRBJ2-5	TGTGCCACCAGTGATCCCCAGGGACCCCCATGGGAGACCCAGTACTTC	CATSDPQGPPWETQYF
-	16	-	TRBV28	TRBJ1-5	TGTGCCAGCACGTTGGAGGTAGGGATTCAGTATCAGCCCCAGCATTTT	CASTLEVGIQYQPQHF
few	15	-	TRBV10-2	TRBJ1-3	TGCGCCAGCAGTCCCGGACAAGAAGTTGGAAACACCATATATTTT	CASSPGQEVGNTIYF
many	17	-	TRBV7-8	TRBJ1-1	TGTGCCAGCAGCTTAGCGCTAGTCGACTGGGGGCGGACTGAAGCTTTCTTT	CASSLALVDWGRTEAFF
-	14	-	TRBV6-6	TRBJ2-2	TGTGCCAGCAGTTACCTCGGGGGACCCGGGGAGCTGTTTTTT	CASSYLGGPGELFF
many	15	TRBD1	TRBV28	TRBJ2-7	TGTGCCAGCGGTCAAACCAGACAGGGGGCATACGAGCAGTACTTC	CASGQTRQGAYEQYF
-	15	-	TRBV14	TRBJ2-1	TGTGCCAGCAGCCAAGGGCTGGCAGCGTACAATGAGCAGTTCTTC	CASSQGLAAYNEQFF
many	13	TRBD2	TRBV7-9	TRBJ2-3	TGTGCCAGCCGGCGGGAGGGCACAGATACGCAGTATTTT	CASRREGTDTQYF
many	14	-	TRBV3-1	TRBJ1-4	TGTGCCAGCAGCCAAGGGCCAGCTAATGAAAAACTGTTTTTT	CASSQGPANEKLFF
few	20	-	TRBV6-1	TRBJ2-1	TGTGCCAGCAGTTATGGGACAGGGAAACGTAGCGGGAGGCAATACAATGAGCAGTTCTTC	CASSYGTGKRSGRQYNEQFF
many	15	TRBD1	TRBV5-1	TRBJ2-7	TGCGCCAGCAGCTTGGAGGGGACAGGAGTCTACGAGCAGTACTTC	CASSLEGTGVYEQYF
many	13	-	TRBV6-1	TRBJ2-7	TGTGCCAGCAGTTCCGGCCCCTCCTACGAGCAGTACTTC	CASSSGPSYEQYF
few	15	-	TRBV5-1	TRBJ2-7	TGCGCCAGCAGCTTGAGGGGGACGGACTCCTACGAGCAGTACTTC	CASSLRGTDSYEQYF
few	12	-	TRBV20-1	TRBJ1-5	TGCAGTGCTAGAAAAAATAATCAGCCCCAGCATTTT	CSARKNNQPQHF
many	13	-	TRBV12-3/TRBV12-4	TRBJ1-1	TGTGCCAGCAGTTTAGTCAGCAACACTGAAGCTTTCTTT	CASSLVSNTEAFF